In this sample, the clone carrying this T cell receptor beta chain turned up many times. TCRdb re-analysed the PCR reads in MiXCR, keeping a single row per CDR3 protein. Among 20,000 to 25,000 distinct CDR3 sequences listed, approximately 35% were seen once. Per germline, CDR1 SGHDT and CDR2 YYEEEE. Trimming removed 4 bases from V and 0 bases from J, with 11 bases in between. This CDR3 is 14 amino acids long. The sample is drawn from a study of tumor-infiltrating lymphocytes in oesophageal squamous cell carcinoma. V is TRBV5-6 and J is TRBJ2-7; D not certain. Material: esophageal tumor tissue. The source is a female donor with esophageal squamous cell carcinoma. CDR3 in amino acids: CASSLGSGSYEQYF. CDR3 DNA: TGTGCCAGCAGCCTGGGGTCAGGCTCCTACGAGCAGTACTTC.